This TCR beta chain was captured by sequencing in a study of blood T cell repertoires in COVID-19. The protocol was immunoSEQ multiplex PCR, while the TCRdb copy is restricted to in-frame clones and leaves out a portion. The repertoire holds approximately 200,000 clones, about nine tenths seen once, with roughly 2.4% in the top ten. V dropped 4 bases and J dropped 12 bases, with 15 bases sitting between them. Per the germline V gene, CDR1 is SGHDN and CDR2 is FVKESK. The CDR3 length is 13 residues. This clonotype originated in a woman between 45 and 60 years old with acute or convalescent COVID-19. Input material: peripheral blood. The chain has TRBV14 and TRBJ2-2, with a possible D match to TRBD2 (6 bases). CDR3 sequence reads: CASSPLGGVKLFF. In nucleotides, the CDR3 is TGTGCCAGCAGCCCTCTGGGGGGAGTAAAGCTGTTTTTT.